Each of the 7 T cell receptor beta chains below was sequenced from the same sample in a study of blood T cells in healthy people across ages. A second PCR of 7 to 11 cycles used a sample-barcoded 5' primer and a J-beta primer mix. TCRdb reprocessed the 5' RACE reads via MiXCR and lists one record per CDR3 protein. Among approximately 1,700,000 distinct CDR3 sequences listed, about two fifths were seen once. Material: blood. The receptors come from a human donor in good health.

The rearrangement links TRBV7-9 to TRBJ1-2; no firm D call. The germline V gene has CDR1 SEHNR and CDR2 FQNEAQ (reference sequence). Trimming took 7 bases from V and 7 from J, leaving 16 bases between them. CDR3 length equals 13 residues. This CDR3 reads CASIQLVEGGYTF. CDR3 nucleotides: TGTGCCAGCATCCAACTCGTTGAGGGTGGCTACACCTTC.

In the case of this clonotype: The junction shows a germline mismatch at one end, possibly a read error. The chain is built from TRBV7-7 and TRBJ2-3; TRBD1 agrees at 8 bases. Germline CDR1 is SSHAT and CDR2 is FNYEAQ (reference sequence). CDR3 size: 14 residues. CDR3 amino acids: CASSPRTGWDTQYF. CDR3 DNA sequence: TGTGCTAGCAGCCCCCGGACAGGGTGGGATACGCAGTATTTT.

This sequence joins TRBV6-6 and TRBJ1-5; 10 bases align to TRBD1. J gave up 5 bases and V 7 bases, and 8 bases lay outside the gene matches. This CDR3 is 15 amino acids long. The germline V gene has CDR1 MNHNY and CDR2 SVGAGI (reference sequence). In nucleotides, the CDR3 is TGTGCCAGCATACCCGGGACAGGGGACGATCAGCCCCAGCATTTT. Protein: CASIPGTGDDQPQHF.

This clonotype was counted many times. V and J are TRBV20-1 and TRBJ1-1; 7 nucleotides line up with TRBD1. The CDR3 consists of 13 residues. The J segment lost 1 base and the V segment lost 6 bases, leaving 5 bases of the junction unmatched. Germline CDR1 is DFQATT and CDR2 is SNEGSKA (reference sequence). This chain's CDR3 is CSAIRTGNTEAFF. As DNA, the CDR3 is TGCAGTGCGATTCGGACAGGGAACACTGAAGCTTTCTTT.

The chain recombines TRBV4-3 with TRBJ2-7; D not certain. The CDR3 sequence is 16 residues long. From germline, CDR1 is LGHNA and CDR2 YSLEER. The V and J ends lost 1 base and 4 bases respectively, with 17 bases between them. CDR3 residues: CASSQASTNPAYEQYF. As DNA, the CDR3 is TGCGCCAGCAGCCAAGCTTCGACCAACCCGGCTTACGAGCAGTACTTC.

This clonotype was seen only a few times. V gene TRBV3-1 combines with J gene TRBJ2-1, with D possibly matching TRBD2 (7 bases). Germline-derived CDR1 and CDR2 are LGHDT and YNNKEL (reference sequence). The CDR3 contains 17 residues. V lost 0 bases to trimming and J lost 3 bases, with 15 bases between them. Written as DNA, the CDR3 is TGTGCCAGCAGCCAAGATAGGGGGAGGGGTGACTACAATGAGCAGTTCTTC. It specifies CASSQDRGRGDYNEQFF.

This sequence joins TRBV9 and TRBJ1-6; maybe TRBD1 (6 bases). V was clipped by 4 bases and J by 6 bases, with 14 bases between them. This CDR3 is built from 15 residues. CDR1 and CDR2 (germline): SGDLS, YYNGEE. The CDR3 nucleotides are TGTGCCAGCAGCTTAACAGGGAACTTTAATTCACCCCTCCACTTT. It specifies CASSLTGNFNSPLHF.